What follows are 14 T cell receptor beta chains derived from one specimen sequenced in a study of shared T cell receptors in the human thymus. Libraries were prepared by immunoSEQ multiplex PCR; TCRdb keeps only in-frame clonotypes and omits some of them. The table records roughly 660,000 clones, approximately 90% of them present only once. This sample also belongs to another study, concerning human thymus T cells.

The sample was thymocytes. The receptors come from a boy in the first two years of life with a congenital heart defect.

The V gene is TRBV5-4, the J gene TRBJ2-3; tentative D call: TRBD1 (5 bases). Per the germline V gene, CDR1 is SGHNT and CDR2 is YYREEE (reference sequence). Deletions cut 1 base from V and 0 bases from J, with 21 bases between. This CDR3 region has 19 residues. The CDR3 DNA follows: TGTGCCAGCAGCTTGACGATCGATGGGGCGGAGACTAGCACAGATACGCAGTATTTT. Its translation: CASSLTIDGAETSTDTQYF.

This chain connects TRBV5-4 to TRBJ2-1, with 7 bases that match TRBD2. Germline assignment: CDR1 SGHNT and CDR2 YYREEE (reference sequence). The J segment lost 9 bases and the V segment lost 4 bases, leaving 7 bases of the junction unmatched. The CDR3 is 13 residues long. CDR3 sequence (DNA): TGTGCCAGCAGCCCTCTCGGGGAGGGTGAGCAGTTCTTC. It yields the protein CASSPLGEGEQFF.

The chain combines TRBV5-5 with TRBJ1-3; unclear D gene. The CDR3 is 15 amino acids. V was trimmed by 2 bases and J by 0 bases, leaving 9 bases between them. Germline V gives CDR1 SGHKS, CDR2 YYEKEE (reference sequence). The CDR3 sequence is CASSFWAFSGNTIYF. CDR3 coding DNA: TGTGCCAGCAGCTTTTGGGCCTTCTCTGGAAACACCATATATTTT.

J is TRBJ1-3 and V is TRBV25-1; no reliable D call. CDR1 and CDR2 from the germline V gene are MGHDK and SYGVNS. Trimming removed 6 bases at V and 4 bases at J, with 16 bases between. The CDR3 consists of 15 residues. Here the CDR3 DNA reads TGTGCCAGCAGCCCCATGGAGCCTCGGGGAAACACCATATATTTT. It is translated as CASSPMEPRGNTIYF. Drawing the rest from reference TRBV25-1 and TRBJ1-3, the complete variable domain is EADIYQTPRYLVIGTGKKITLECSQTMGHDKMYWYQQDPGMELHLIHYSYGVNSTEKGDLSSESTVSRIRTEHFPLTLESARPSHTSQYLCASSPMEPRGNTIYFGEGSWLTVV.

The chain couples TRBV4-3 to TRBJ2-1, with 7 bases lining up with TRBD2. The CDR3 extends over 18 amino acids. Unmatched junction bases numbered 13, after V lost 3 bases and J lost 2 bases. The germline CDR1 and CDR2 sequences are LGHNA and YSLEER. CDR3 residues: CASSQRKDDREAYNEQFF. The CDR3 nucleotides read TGCGCCAGCAGCCAGAGGAAAGATGACCGGGAGGCCTACAATGAGCAGTTCTTC.

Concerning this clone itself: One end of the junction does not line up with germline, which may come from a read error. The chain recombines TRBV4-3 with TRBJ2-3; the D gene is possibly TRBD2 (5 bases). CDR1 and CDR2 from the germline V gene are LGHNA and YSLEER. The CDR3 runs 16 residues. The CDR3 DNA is TGCGCCAGCAGCCACTACAGAGACTCTAGCACAGATACACAGTATTTT. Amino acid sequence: CASSHYRDSSTDTQYF.

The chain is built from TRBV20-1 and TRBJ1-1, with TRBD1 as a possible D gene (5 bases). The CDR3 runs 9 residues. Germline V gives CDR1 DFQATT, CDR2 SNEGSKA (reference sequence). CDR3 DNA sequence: TGCAGGGTAGGTGGGGCGGCTTTCTTT. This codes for CRVGGAAFF.

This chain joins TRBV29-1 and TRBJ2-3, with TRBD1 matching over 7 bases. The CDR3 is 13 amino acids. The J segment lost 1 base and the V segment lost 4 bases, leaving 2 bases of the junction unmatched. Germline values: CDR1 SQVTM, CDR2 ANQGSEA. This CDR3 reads CSVATGGTDTQYF. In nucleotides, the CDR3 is TGCAGCGTTGCCACAGGGGGCACAGATACGCAGTATTTT.

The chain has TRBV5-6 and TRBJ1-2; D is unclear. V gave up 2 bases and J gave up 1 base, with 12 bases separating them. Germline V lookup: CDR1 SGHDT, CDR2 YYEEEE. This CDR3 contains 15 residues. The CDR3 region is CASSFRGLYNYGYTF. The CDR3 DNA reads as TGTGCCAGCAGCTTTCGGGGTTTATATAACTATGGCTACACCTTC.

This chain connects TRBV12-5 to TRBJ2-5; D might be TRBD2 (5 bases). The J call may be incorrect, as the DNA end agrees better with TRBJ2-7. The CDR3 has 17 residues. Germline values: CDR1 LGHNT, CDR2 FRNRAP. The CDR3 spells CASGLVVETGNSYEQYF. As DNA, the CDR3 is TGTGCTAGTGGTTTGGTAGTTGAGACGGGAAACTCCTACGAGCAGTACTTC.

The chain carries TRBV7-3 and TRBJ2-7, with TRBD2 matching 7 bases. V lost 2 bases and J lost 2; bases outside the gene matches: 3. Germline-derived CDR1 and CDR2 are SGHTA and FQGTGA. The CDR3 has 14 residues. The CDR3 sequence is CASSLGGGAYEQYF. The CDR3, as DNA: TGTGCCAGCAGCTTAGGTGGGGGGGCCTACGAGCAGTACTTC.

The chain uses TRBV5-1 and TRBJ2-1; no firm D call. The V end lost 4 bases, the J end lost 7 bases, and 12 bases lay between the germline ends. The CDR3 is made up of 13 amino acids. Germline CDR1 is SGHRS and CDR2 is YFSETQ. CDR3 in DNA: TGCGCCAGCAGCCCCTTAGACGGGAATGAGCAGTTCTTC. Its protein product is CASSPLDGNEQFF.

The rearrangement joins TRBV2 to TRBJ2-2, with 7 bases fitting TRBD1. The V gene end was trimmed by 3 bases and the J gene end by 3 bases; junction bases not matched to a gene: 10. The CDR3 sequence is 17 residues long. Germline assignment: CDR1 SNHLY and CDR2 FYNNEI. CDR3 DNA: TGTGCCAGCAGTGATACGCTGGGACAGCCATACACCGGGGAGCTGTTTTTT. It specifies CASSDTLGQPYTGELFF. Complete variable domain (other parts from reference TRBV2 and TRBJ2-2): EPEVTQTPSHQVTQMGQEVILRCVPISNHLYFYWYRQILGQKVEFLVSFYNNEISEKSEIFDDQFSVERPDGSNFTLKIRSTKLEDSAMYFCASSDTLGQPYTGELFFGEGSRLTVL.

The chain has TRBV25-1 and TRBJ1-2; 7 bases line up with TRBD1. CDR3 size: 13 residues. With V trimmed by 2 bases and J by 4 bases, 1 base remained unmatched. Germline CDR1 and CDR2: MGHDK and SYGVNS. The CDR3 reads CASSERDSYGYTF. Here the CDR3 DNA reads TGTGCCAGCAGTGAAAGGGACAGCTATGGCTACACCTTC.